This entry features one TCR beta chain sequence. Antigen: not known. The data were taken from a study of T cell responses to AZD1222 COVID-19 vaccine. General study findings and limits: Most donors were white British, females outnumbered males, and clonal diversity was possibly underestimated. Repertoires were collected only later (after the peak T cell response had occurred). Vaccine-associated CD4 TCRs spanned spike, dominant at 160-218 and 743-854. Only six or seven AZD1222 recipients tested seropositive at baseline.

Here immunoSEQ multiplex PCR was the method, and the copy in TCRdb shows in-frame clones only, minus some. The top ten hold about 9.9% of the sample, which has about 81,000 clones, approximately 90% seen once. Germline CDR1 reads SNHLY; CDR2 reads FYNNEI. CDR3 length: 13 amino acids. The V end was cut by 6 bases, the J end by 6 bases, with 14 bases between. This chain connects TRBV2 to TRBJ1-2; D might be TRBD1 (5 bases). Material: peripheral blood, obtained 28 days after the second AZD1222 dose. The clonotype originates from an adult who received the AZD1222 COVID-19 vaccine. This CDR3 reads CASRRTGSDGYTF. In DNA, the CDR3 is TGTGCCAGCAGACGCACAGGCTCGGATGGCTACACCTTC.